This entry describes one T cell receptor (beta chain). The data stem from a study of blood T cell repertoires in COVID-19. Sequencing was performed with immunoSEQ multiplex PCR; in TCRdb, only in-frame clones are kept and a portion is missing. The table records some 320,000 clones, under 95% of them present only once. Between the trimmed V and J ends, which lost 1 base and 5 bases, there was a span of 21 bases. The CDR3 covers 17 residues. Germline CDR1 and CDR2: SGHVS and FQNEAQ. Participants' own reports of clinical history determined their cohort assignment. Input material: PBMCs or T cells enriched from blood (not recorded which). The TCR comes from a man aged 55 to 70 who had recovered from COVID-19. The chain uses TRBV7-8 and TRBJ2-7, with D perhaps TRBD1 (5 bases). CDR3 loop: CASSLGTQGKINDEQYF. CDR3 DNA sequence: TGTGCCAGCAGCTTAGGTACGCAGGGAAAGATCAACGACGAGCAGTACTTC.